This T cell receptor beta chain comes out of a study of cytomegalovirus exposure and HLA in healthy donors. PCR was performed using 60 Vbeta and 13 Jbeta primers. The assay was immunoSEQ multiplex PCR, and TCRdb's table has in-frame clones only and misses some. The sample lists approximately 140,000 clones; roughly 80% were seen once. V lost 10 bases, J lost 6 bases, and 10 bases lay in between. Germline V lookup: CDR1 SNHLY, CDR2 FYNNEI. This CDR3 region has 11 residues. The sequence was collected from a woman aged 40 to 50 in good health and CMV-seropositive. The sequencing sample was made of PBMCs. The genes are TRBV2 and TRBJ2-1; possibly TRBD2 for D (5 bases). DNA for the CDR3: TGTGCCACCGGACTTCTCAATGAGCAGTTCTTC. The encoded protein is CATGLLNEQFF.